This passage covers 19 T cell receptor beta chains from one sample sequenced in a study of T-cell reconstitution after alpha-beta-depleted transplantation in children. Unique molecular identifiers were used in preparing the TCRbeta library. TCRdb called the PCR reads again in MiXCR, with one record for every CDR3 protein. This table has 450,000 to 600,000 distinct CDR3 sequences, around a third appearing once. Sequences were derived from PBMCs from the stem cell graft donor, sampled from the stem cell graft. These receptors were collected from a human donor who donated a stem cell graft to a child with aplastic anemia.

This clonotype was counted between two and nine times. This chain joins TRBV29-1 and TRBJ2-3; D is ambiguous. The V and J ends lost 7 bases and 6 bases respectively, with 8 bases between them. Germline V gene sequence: CDR1 SQVTM, CDR2 ANQGSEA. The CDR3 extends over 10 amino acids. CDR3 sequence reads: CSGQMDTQYF. CDR3 nucleotide sequence: TGCAGCGGCCAGATGGATACGCAGTATTTT.

The chain employs TRBV12-3 or TRBV12-4 and TRBJ2-7, with TRBD2 identical over 7 bases. Trimming cost V 4 bases and J 4 bases; bases outside gene matches: 7. CDR3 length: 14 amino acids. CDR3 amino acids: CASSSHGRKYEQYF. CDR3 in DNA: TGTGCCAGCAGTTCTCACGGGAGGAAATACGAGCAGTACTTC.

This clonotype turned up a few times. The genes are TRBV5-1 and TRBJ1-1, with D perhaps matching TRBD1 (6 bases). The V and J ends lost 6 bases and 8 bases respectively, with 11 bases between them. The CDR3 sequence is 11 residues long. Germline lookup yields CDR1 SGHRS and CDR2 YFSETQ. CDR3 DNA: TGCGCCAGCATTGGGGGGACAGAAGCTTTCTTT. Its translation is CASIGGTEAFF. Supplemented by reference TRBV5-1 and TRBJ1-1, the full variable domain reads KAGVTQTPRYLIKTRGQQVTLSCSPISGHRSVSWYQQTPGQGLQFLFEYFSETQRNKGNFPGRFSGRQFSNSRSEMNVSTLELGDSALYLCASIGGTEAFFGQGTRLTVV.

The CDR3 is CSVSDGYNQPQHF. DNA of the CDR3: TGCAGCGTTAGCGACGGATACAATCAGCCCCAGCATTTT. The V call is TRBV29-1, the J call TRBJ1-5; no clear D gene. This CDR3 spans 13 amino acids. Trimming removed 5 bases from V and 3 bases from J, with 11 bases in between. The V gene's germline CDR1 is SQVTM and CDR2 ANQGSEA.

The chain combines TRBV29-1 with TRBJ2-1; the D gene is possibly TRBD1 (6 bases). Germline V gene sequence: CDR1 SQVTM, CDR2 ANQGSEA. The CDR3 runs to 10 residues. The CDR3 region has the DNA TGCGGCGCCCAGGGGTATGAGCAGTTCTTC. Protein product: CGAQGYEQFF.

This clonotype was counted only a few times. The chain carries TRBV7-2 and TRBJ2-4, with no clear D. Trimming pared 1 base from V and 8 bases from J, leaving 6 bases between. The CDR3 totals 12 residues. Looked up from germline, CDR1 is SGHTA and CDR2 is FQGNSA. The CDR3 DNA follows: TGTGCCAGCAGCTTAGATTTATACATTCAGTACTTC. Protein sequence: CASSLDLYIQYF.

The chain recombines TRBV6-1 with TRBJ2-7; D call uncertain. Germline CDR1 MNHNS, CDR2 SASEGT. CDR3 length equals 16 residues. The germline V and J ends were trimmed by 2 bases and 0 bases, with 14 bases remaining between them. The CDR3 DNA sequence: TGTGCCAGCAGTGAACTAGTTCTGGGCATCTCCTACGAGCAGTACTTC. The encoded protein is CASSELVLGISYEQYF.

The V call is TRBV20-1, the J call TRBJ2-3; the match to TRBD1 covers 10 bases. CDR3 length: 19 amino acids. Germline V gene lookup returns CDR1 DFQATT and CDR2 SNEGSKA (reference sequence). V shed 2 bases and J 5 bases; nucleotides not matched to a gene: 19. The CDR3 DNA is TGCAGTGCTAGATTACCCCCGGGGCGGGGACAGGGGATGGGAGATACGCAGTATTTT. It translates to CSARLPPGRGQGMGDTQYF.

The chain recombines TRBV6-1 with TRBJ2-3; D call uncertain. The CDR3 has 13 residues. Germline-derived CDR1 and CDR2 are MNHNS and SASEGT. Trimming removed 6 bases at V and 0 bases at J, with 7 bases between. The CDR3 DNA sequence: TGTGCCAGCAGGAAAGCTAGCACAGATACGCAGTATTTT. It codes for CASRKASTDTQYF.

J is TRBJ1-2 and V is TRBV11-2; D is undetermined. The germline V gene has CDR1 SGHAT and CDR2 FQNNGV. Trimming removed 5 bases at V and 6 bases at J, with 7 bases between. CDR3 length equals 11 residues. CDR3 loop: CASSHTDGYTF. The CDR3 nucleotides are TGTGCCAGCAGCCATACTGATGGCTACACCTTC.

The chain couples TRBV11-2 to TRBJ1-5, with D perhaps TRBD1 (5 bases). Germline V lookup: CDR1 SGHAT, CDR2 FQNNGV. The CDR3 contains 15 residues. V lost 0 bases, J lost 3 bases, and 9 bases lay in between. The CDR3 region has the DNA TGTGCCAGCAGCTTAGATTCAGGGAACAATCAGCCCCAGCATTTT. Amino acids: CASSLDSGNNQPQHF.

The chain carries TRBV7-2 and TRBJ1-5; D remains ambiguous. Per the germline V gene, CDR1 is SGHTA and CDR2 is FQGNSA. V was pared by 6 bases and J by 2 bases, with 14 bases between. The CDR3 spans 15 residues. The CDR3 bases are TGTGCCAGCAGGGTGATGGGAGGTGGCAATCAGCCCCAGCATTTT. It specifies CASRVMGGGNQPQHF.

This clonotype was counted only a few times. The DNA of the CDR3 is TGTGCCAGCAGCCCTTCCTCCGGGACAGCAAAAGAGACCCAGTACTTC. Amino acid sequence: CASSPSSGTAKETQYF. The chain has TRBV7-3 and TRBJ2-5; 7 nucleotides align to TRBD1. Trimming removed 5 bases from V and 3 bases from J; junction bases left unmatched: 12. There are 16 residues in the CDR3. Germline lookup yields CDR1 SGHTA and CDR2 FQGTGA. Complete variable domain (other parts from reference TRBV7-3 and TRBJ2-5): GAGVSQTPSNKVTEKGKYVELRCDPISGHTALYWYRQSLGQGPEFLIYFQGTGAADDSGLPNDRFFAVRPEGSVSTLKIQRTERGDSAVYLCASSPSSGTAKETQYFGPGTRLLVL.

Only a few counts were recorded for this clonotype. The chain combines TRBV11-2 with TRBJ2-1; unclear D gene. The CDR3 is 18 amino acids. V was clipped by 0 bases and J by 0 bases, with 15 bases between them. The germline V gene encodes CDR1 SGHAT and CDR2 FQNNGV. This CDR3 reads CASSLDLSARSSYNEQFF. As DNA, the CDR3 is TGTGCCAGCAGCTTAGATCTCAGCGCCAGGAGCTCCTACAATGAGCAGTTCTTC.

CDR3 in DNA: TGTGCCAGCAGCCCAACTAGAGGGATGGGAGAGACCCAGTACTTC. Its translation: CASSPTRGMGETQYF. The chain couples TRBV7-8 to TRBJ2-5, with D maybe TRBD2 (5 bases). The germline gives CDR1 SGHVS, CDR2 FQNEAQ. The CDR3 sequence is 15 residues long. V lost 5 bases, J lost 4 bases, and 17 bases lay in between.

This clonotype was seen more than once but under ten times. The rearrangement uses TRBV20-1 and TRBJ2-1; possibly TRBD2 for D (11 bases). The CDR3 has 20 amino acids. V lost 5 bases to trimming and J lost 4 bases, with 33 bases between them. Germline lookup yields CDR1 DFQATT and CDR2 SNEGSKA (reference sequence). In DNA, the CDR3 is TGCAGTGCTGGGAGTGCAGGGACAGGGGTTACTAGCGGGGGATACAATGAGCAGTTCTTC. It translates to CSAGSAGTGVTSGGYNEQFF.

V is TRBV6-5 and J is TRBJ2-2; no reliable D call. The CDR3 runs to 14 residues. Trimming took off 0 bases at V and 5 bases at J, with 7 bases between the two ends. Germline CDR1 MNHEY, CDR2 SVGAGI. The chain's CDR3 is CASSYSTETGELFF. The CDR3 region has the DNA TGTGCCAGCAGTTACTCGACGGAAACCGGGGAGCTGTTTTTT.

The chain couples TRBV30 to TRBJ2-1; D remains ambiguous. Looked up from germline, CDR1 is GTSNPN and CDR2 is SVGIG (reference sequence). With 3 bases removed from V and 10 bases from J, the gap between germline ends came to 10 bases. The CDR3 length is 11 residues. The chain's CDR3 is CAWSRIGEQFF. CDR3 DNA sequence: TGTGCCTGGAGCAGGATTGGGGAGCAGTTCTTC.

A single count supports this clonotype. The chain uses TRBV15 and TRBJ1-2; D not certain. This CDR3 has 15 amino acids. Germline V gene data show CDR1 as LNHNV and CDR2 as YYDKDF (reference sequence). V lost 1 base, J lost 5 bases, and 14 bases lay in between. CDR3 bases: TGTGCCACCAGCAGAGCCGTAAACTCTTTTTATGGCTACACCTTC. Translated, it gives CATSRAVNSFYGYTF.